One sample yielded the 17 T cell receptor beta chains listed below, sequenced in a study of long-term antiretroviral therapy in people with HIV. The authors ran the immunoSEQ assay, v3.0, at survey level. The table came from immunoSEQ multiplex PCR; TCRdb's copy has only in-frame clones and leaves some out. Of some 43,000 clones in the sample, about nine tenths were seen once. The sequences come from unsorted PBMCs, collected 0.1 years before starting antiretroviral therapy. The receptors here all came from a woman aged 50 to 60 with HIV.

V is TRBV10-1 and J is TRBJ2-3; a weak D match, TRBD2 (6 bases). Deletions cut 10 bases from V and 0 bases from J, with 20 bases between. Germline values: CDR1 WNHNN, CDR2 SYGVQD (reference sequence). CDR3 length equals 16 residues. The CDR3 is CATSAGGRASTDTQYF. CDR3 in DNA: TGCGCCACCTCCGCCGGGGGACGGGCCAGCACAGATACGCAGTATTTT.

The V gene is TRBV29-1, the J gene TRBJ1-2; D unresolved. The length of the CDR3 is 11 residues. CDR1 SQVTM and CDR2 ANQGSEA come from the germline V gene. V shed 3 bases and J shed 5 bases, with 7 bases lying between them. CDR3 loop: CSVEEGYGYTF. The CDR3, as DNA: TGCAGCGTTGAGGAGGGATATGGCTACACCTTC.

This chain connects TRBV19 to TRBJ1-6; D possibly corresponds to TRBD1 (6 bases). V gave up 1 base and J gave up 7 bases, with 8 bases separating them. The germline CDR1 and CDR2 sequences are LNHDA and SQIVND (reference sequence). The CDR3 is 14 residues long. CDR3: CASSIGRGNSPLHF. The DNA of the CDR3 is TGTGCCAGTAGTATAGGGAGGGGGAATTCACCCCTCCACTTT.

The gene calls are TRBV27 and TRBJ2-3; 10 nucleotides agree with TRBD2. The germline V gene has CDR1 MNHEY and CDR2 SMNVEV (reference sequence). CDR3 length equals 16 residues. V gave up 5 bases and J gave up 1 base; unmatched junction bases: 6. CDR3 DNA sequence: TGTGCCAGCAGTAGATCTCTAGCGGGGGGCACAGATACGCAGTATTTT. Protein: CASSRSLAGGTDTQYF.

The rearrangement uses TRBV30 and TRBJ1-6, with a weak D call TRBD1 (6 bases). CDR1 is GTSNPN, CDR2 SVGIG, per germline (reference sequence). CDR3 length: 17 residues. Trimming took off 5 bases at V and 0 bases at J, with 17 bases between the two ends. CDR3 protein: CAWGLHQGHSYNSPLHF. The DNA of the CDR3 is TGTGCCTGGGGGCTTCATCAGGGGCACTCCTATAATTCACCCCTCCACTTT.

The CDR3 region is CASSPEGGGTYNEQFF. In DNA form, the CDR3 reads TGTGCCAGCAGCCCAGAGGGCGGGGGGACCTACAATGAGCAGTTCTTC. The chain recombines TRBV7-3 with TRBJ2-1; 8 bases align to TRBD2. Germline CDR1 is SGHTA and CDR2 is FQGTGA. Trimming cost V 5 bases and J 2 bases; bases outside gene matches: 8. This CDR3 spans 16 amino acids.

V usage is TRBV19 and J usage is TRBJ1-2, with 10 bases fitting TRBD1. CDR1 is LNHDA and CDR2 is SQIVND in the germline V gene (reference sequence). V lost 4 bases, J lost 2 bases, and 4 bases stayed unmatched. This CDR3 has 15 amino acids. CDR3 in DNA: TGTGCCAGTAGTACCCCGGGACAGGGGAACTATGGCTACACCTTC. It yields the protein CASSTPGQGNYGYTF.

This CDR3 is CASSSGTAYGYTF. CDR3 nucleotide sequence: TGTGCCAGCAGTTCCGGGACAGCCTATGGCTACACCTTC. The chain is built from TRBV28 and TRBJ1-2; 7 bases map to TRBD1. Germline CDR1 reads MDHEN; CDR2 reads SYDVKM. The CDR3 length is 13 residues. The junction had 3 bases not matched to a gene; V was cut back by 4 bases and J by 4 bases.

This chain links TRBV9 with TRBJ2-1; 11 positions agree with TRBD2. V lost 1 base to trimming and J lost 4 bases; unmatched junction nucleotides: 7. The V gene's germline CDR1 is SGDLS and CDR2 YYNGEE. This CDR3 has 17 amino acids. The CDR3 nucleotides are TGTGCCAGCAGCGTAACTGGACTAGCGGGCTTTTACAATGAGCAGTTCTTC. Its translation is CASSVTGLAGFYNEQFF.

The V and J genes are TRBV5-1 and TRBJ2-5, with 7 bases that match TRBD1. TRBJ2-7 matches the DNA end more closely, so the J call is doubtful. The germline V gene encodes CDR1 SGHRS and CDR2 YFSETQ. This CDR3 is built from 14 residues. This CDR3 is CASSLRGQSYEQYF. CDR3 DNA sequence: TGCGCCAGCAGCCTTCGGGGACAGTCCTACGAGCAGTACTTC.

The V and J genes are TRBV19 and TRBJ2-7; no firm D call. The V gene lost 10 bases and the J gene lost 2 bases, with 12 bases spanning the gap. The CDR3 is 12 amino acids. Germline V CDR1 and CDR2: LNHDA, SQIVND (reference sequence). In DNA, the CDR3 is TGTGCCACCTCCCCTGGGACCTACGAGCAGTACTTC. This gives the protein CATSPGTYEQYF.

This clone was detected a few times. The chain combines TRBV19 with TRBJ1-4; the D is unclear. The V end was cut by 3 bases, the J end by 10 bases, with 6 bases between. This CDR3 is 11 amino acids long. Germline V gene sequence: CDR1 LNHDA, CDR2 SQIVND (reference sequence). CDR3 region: CASSMGGKLFF. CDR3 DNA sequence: TGTGCCAGTAGTATGGGCGGAAAACTGTTTTTT.

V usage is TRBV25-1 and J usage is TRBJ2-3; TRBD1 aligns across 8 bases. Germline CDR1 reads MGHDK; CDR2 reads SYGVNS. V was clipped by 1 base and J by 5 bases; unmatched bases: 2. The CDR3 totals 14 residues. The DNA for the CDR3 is TGTGCCAGCAGTGAATCCAGGGGGCGAGATACGCAGTATTTT. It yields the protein CASSESRGRDTQYF.

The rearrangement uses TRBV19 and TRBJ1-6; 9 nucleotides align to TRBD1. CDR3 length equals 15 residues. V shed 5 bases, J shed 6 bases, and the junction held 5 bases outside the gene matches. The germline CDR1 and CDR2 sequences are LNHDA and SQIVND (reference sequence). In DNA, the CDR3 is TGTGCCAGTAGTTTTACAGGGGGCCGTAATTCACCCCTCCACTTT. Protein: CASSFTGGRNSPLHF.

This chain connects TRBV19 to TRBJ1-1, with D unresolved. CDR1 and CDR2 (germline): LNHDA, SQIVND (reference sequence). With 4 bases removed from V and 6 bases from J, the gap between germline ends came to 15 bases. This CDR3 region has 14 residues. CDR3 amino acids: CASSKDLSGSEAFF. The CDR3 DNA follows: TGTGCCAGTAGTAAAGACTTGAGTGGGTCTGAAGCTTTCTTT.

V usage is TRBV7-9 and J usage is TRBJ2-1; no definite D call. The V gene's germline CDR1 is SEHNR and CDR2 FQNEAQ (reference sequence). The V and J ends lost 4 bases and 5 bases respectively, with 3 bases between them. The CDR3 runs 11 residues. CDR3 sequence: CASSYNNEQFF. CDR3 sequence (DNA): TGTGCCAGCAGCTACAACAATGAGCAGTTCTTC.

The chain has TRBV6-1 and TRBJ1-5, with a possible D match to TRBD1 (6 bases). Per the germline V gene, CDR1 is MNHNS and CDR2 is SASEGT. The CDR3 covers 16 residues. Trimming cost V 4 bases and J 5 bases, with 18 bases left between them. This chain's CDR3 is CASSGPTGPGDQPQHF. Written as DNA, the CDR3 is TGTGCCAGCAGTGGCCCGACAGGCCCGGGAGATCAGCCCCAGCATTTT.